The source of this T cell receptor beta chain is a study of blood T cell repertoires in COVID-19 (TCRdb year 2020). Regarding the research as a whole: The collaborator samples originated in the United States, Italy and Spain and spanned the acute and convalescent phases of COVID-19. The prospective study material was composed of cDNA or gDNA derived from T cells, B-cell-depleted T cells, or PBMCs. The repertoires were released in a freely available public database meant as a resource for research on the immune response to SARS-CoV-2. Samples came from the ongoing ImmuneRACE study (first 160 participants) plus 1,254 subjects from 6 global collaborators. A de-identified subject ID, COVID-19 status, age in years and sex were almost always included in the sample metadata. The dataset comprised deeply sampled blood TCRbeta repertoires from subjects exposed to, actively infected with, or recovered from COVID-19. Where available, HLA class I and class II types were taken from metadata supplied by the sample provider and were not determined by assay-based typing. The full study reports these points: The quantity of clinical and demographic metadata differed by source and by participant and was supplied without curation.

Enrolling through a virtual design, the prospective study's participants ranged in age from roughly 18 to 89 years and lived across 24 United States geographic areas. In the prospective study, cohorts were assigned on the basis of participant-reported clinical history obtained from a screening survey and a study questionnaire. For ImmuneRACE Cohort 3, a participant was defined as recovered based on two consecutive negative NP/OP PCR tests, clearance by a healthcare professional, or resolution of symptoms. In the prospective study, mobile phlebotomists collected whole blood, serum and a nasopharyngeal or oropharyngeal swab from each participant. Over an approximately 2-month period, participants in the prospective study had the option of providing additional blood draws and questionnaires. Prospective study blood samples were shipped either frozen or at room temperature before DNA extraction. About this clone: Its antigen is still unknown. The input lacks base qualities; no much larger clone sits a single base away.

TCRbeta CDR3 regions were amplified from genomic DNA using the immunoSEQ Assay, a bias-controlled multiplex PCR. In the authors' own workflow: Nucleated cell counts per sample were estimated from amplification of reference gene primers within the assay. Sequence reads were collapsed and filtered to measure the absolute abundance of every unique TCRbeta CDR3 rearrangement. Productive Simpson clonality was computed per sample as the square root of Simpson's diversity index over productive rearrangements. Entries here come from immuneACCESS through TCRdb and include only in-frame sequences with V and J called. Some clones fail to appear in such tables; in the studies checked, an unresolved V gene covers under half of the shortfall, and the cause of the remainder is unknown. V, J and clone size were drawn from that table, and D and trimming were deduced from the DNA. The table for this sample lists approximately 230,000 clones; around nine tenths of them were counted only once. The ten largest clones add up to 3.5% to 5% of the sample.

The CDR3 holds 17 amino acids from the cysteine to the phenylalanine. Kept here is only the CDR3 DNA, which spans 51 bases and is read in frame from base 1. After removal of 0 bases from V and 8 bases from J, the junction retains 13 bases not matched to a gene. The germline V gene specifies LGHNA as CDR1 and YSLEER as CDR2. The origin of this receptor is a woman in her 30s who had recovered from COVID-19. The sequenced material came from PBMCs or T cells enriched from blood (not recorded which). The receptor chain draws on TRBV4-3 and TRBJ2-3, and TRBD2 matches 8 of the central bases. The CDR3 corresponds to CASSQDPAGDGAGTQYF. The base sequence is TGCGCCAGCAGCCAAGACCCAGCGGGAGATGGGGCGGGTACGCAGTATTTT.